The text below deals with one T cell receptor beta chain. The CDR3 totals 14 residues. Losses at the gene ends were 6 bases for V and 3 bases for J; bases not matched to a gene: 8. CDR1 and CDR2 (germline): SNHLY, FYNNEI. In the study's own analysis: Using reference gene primer amplification, nucleated cell counts were estimated. TCRdb's table, derived via immunoSEQ multiplex PCR, lists solely in-frame clones and lacks some. D and trimming come from the DNA, and the V and J calls and clone size come from that table. The table has some 410,000 clones, roughly 90% seen once. The data stem from a study of blood T cell repertoires in COVID-19. Cohort allocation depended upon clinical history that participants reported.

Material: PBMCs or T cells enriched from blood (not recorded which). This sequence was found in a woman aged 25 to 39 with acute COVID-19. The chain employs TRBV2 and TRBJ2-7; 7 positions match TRBD2. DNA for the CDR3: TGTGCCAGCAGCGTCGCGGGGGAGGACTACGAGCAGTACTTC. Translating gives CASSVAGEDYEQYF.